The 2 T cell receptor beta chains below come from one sample, sequenced in a study of graft-versus-host responses after intestinal transplantation. Libraries were prepared by immunoSEQ multiplex PCR; TCRdb keeps only in-frame clonotypes and omits some of them. Here the sample spans some 10,000 clones, more than 85% being singletons. The material sequenced was PBMCs, taken about 70 days after transplant. The origin of the receptors is a human patient who received an intestinal transplant, so some T cells may come from the graft donor.

J is TRBJ2-7 and V is TRBV18; either TRBD1 or TRBD2 may supply D (5 bases each). The V end was cut by 3 bases, the J end by 5 bases, with 11 bases between. In germline, CDR1 is KGHSH, CDR2 LQKENI. The CDR3 length is 13 residues. DNA for the CDR3: TGTGCCAGCTCACCGGTCGGGACGGACGAGCAGTACTTC. This encodes CASSPVGTDEQYF. The whole variable domain, filled in from reference TRBV18 and TRBJ2-7, reads NAGVMQNPRHLVRRRGQEARLRCSPMKGHSHVYWYRQLPEEGLKFMVYLQKENIIDESGMPKERFSAEFPKEGPSILRIQQVVRGDSAAYFCASSPVGTDEQYFGPGTRLTVT.

The chain is built from TRBV10-2 and TRBJ1-3, with unresolved D. CDR3 length: 13 residues. Germline V gene data show CDR1 as WSHSY and CDR2 as SAAADI. Trimming left V 3 bases short and J 0 bases short, with 3 bases between. In DNA, the CDR3 is TGCGCCAGCAGTGACAGCTCTGGAAACACCATATATTTT. Translated: CASSDSSGNTIYF.